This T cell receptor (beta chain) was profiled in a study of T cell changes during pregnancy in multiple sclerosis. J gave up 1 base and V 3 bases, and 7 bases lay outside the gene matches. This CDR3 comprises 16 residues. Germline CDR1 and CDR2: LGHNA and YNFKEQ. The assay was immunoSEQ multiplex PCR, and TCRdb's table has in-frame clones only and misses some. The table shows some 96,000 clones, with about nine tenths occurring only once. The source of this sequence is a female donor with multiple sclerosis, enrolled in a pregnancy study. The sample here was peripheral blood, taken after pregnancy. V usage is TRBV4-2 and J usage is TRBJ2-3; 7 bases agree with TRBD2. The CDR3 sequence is CASSQGGGSRTDTQYF. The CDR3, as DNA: TGTGCCAGCAGCCAGGGTGGCGGGAGCCGCACAGATACGCAGTATTTT.